This note documents a single TCR beta chain sequence. The library came from three nested PCR rounds adapted from ARM-PCR protocols. TCRdb ran MiXCR on the multiplex PCR reads and lists one entry per CDR3 protein. There are around 140,000 distinct CDR3 sequences in the sample; around 60% occur only once, and 15% to 20% lies in the top ten. The data were obtained in a study of tumor and adjacent non-tumor tissue in lung cancer. Across the whole study: Stage I to III disease affected about ten men and about five women aged roughly 30 to 76.

This sample's RNA came from whole unsorted tissue. Between August and November 2014, newly diagnosed, chemotherapy-naive lung cancer patients underwent thoracic surgery in China. V gave up 0 bases and J gave up 9 bases, with 18 bases separating them. Germline-derived CDR1 and CDR2 are SGHDN and FVKESK. The CDR3 runs to 16 residues. The chain couples TRBV14 to TRBJ2-1; TRBD1 might be the D (6 bases). This sequence was found in a man aged 55 to 69 with small cell lung cancer. Source material: lung tumor tissue. CDR3 residues: CASSQDIGVFRGEQFF. DNA for the CDR3: TGTGCCAGCAGCCAAGACATTGGGGTCTTCAGGGGTGAGCAGTTCTTC.